One sample yielded the 26 T cell receptor beta chains listed below, sequenced in a study of blood T cell repertoires in COVID-19. Repertoires were generated with immunoSEQ multiplex PCR, while TCRdb's copy carries only in-frame clones and drops some. The sample contains more than 65,000 clones, less than 90% of which appear only once. The specimen was peripheral blood. The receptors originated from a man aged 55 to 70 with active or convalescent COVID-19.

The V call is TRBV19, the J call TRBJ2-1; 9 bases align to TRBD1. This CDR3 has 15 residues. J lost 2 bases, V lost 3 bases, and 2 bases had no gene match. CDR1 and CDR2 from the germline V gene are LNHDA and SQIVND (reference sequence). Here the CDR3 DNA reads TGTGCCAGTAGTATGGGACAGGGCGCCTACAATGAGCAGTTCTTC. Amino acids: CASSMGQGAYNEQFF.

The rearrangement uses TRBV19 and TRBJ1-2; 8 bases line up with TRBD1. Germline trimming cut 7 bases from V and 6 bases from J; bases unmatched to any gene: 10. This CDR3 is 14 amino acids long. CDR1 and CDR2 (germline): LNHDA, SQIVND (reference sequence). The CDR3 protein is CASTKDRVRDGYTF. As DNA, the CDR3 is TGTGCCAGTACCAAGGACAGGGTGAGGGATGGCTACACCTTC.

This chain's CDR3 is CATSDNPGLAGTSYEQYF. CDR3 DNA sequence: TGTGCCACCAGTGATAACCCGGGACTAGCGGGGACGTCCTACGAGCAGTACTTC. V is TRBV24-1 and J is TRBJ2-7, with 13 positions matching TRBD2. Trimming took 3 bases from V and 1 from J; bases not matched to a gene: 8. This CDR3 comprises 18 residues. The V gene's germline CDR1 is KGHDR and CDR2 SFDVKD.

The chain joins TRBV29-1 to TRBJ1-1, with TRBD1 matching over 10 bases. J lost 0 bases, V lost 7 bases, and 2 bases had no gene match. CDR3 length equals 13 residues. CDR1 is SQVTM and CDR2 is ANQGSEA in the germline V gene. CDR3 DNA: TGCAGCGGGGACAGGGGATTGAACACTGAAGCTTTCTTT. The encoded protein is CSGDRGLNTEAFF.

At least ten counts were recorded for this clone. The J gene is TRBJ1-1, the V gene TRBV2, with D possibly matching TRBD1 (6 bases). Germline CDR1 SNHLY, CDR2 FYNNEI. V shed 6 bases and J shed 0 bases, with 17 bases lying between them. This CDR3 region has 16 residues. The CDR3 nucleotides read TGTGCCAGCAGGTTCACAGGGTTTTCGATGAACACTGAAGCTTTCTTT. This sequence encodes CASRFTGFSMNTEAFF.

This chain links TRBV7-2 with TRBJ1-5; 8 nucleotides match TRBD1. V shed 5 bases, J shed 7 bases, and the junction held 7 bases outside the gene matches. There are 14 residues in the CDR3. Germline CDR1 is SGHTA and CDR2 is FQGNSA. The CDR3 region has the DNA TGTGCCAGCAGCGAAAGGACAGGGTTCCAGCCCCAGCATTTT. It encodes CASSERTGFQPQHF.

The rearrangement links TRBV4-1 to TRBJ1-1, with TRBD1 as a possible D gene (5 bases). CDR1 is MGHRA, CDR2 YSYEKL, per germline. This CDR3 contains 16 residues. Between the trimmed V and J ends, which lost 0 bases and 4 bases, there was a span of 15 bases. CDR3 amino acids: CASSQEGGRVSTEAFF. The CDR3 DNA follows: TGCGCCAGCAGCCAAGAAGGCGGCAGGGTGAGCACTGAAGCTTTCTTT.

In its sample, this clone was seen a few times. The chain uses TRBV19 and TRBJ1-1; perhaps TRBD1 as D (5 bases). Germline V gives CDR1 LNHDA, CDR2 SQIVND (reference sequence). Between the trimmed V and J ends, which lost 1 base and 5 bases, there was a span of 14 bases. The CDR3 runs 15 residues. The CDR3 loop is CASSIGRRGGTEAFF. The CDR3 nucleotides read TGTGCCAGTAGTATAGGCCGGCGGGGGGGAACTGAAGCTTTCTTT.

V and J are TRBV18 and TRBJ2-7, with D perhaps matching TRBD2 (5 bases). Germline assignment: CDR1 KGHSH and CDR2 LQKENI. CDR3 length equals 14 residues. With 3 bases removed from V and 7 bases from J, the gap between germline ends came to 16 bases. CDR3 sequence reads: CASSPGAQGGEQYF. Written as DNA, the CDR3 is TGTGCCAGCTCACCGGGAGCTCAAGGAGGTGAGCAGTACTTC.

This chain uses TRBV5-1 with TRBJ2-7, with a weak D call TRBD2 (6 bases). The CDR3 contains 14 residues. Trimming pared 1 base from V and 6 bases from J, leaving 14 bases between. Germline-derived CDR1 and CDR2 are SGHRS and YFSETQ. The CDR3 DNA reads TGCGCCAGCAGCTTGAACGGGGGTGTGGGCGAGCAGTACTTC. Translation: CASSLNGGVGEQYF.

V usage is TRBV7-2 and J usage is TRBJ1-1; unclear D gene. V dropped 6 bases and J dropped 2 bases, with 13 bases sitting between them. This CDR3 is built from 14 residues. Germline V gene sequence: CDR1 SGHTA, CDR2 FQGNSA. The DNA of the CDR3 is TGTGCCAGCAGGACGACATCTATTAACACTGAAGCTTTCTTT. This encodes CASRTTSINTEAFF.

The rearrangement uses TRBV20-1 and TRBJ2-2; D is uncertain. The CDR3 totals 13 residues. The V gene's germline CDR1 is DFQATT and CDR2 SNEGSKA (reference sequence). V lost 3 bases and J lost 1, with 6 bases in between. This chain's CDR3 is CSASKQNTGELFF. CDR3 in DNA: TGCAGTGCTAGTAAACAGAACACCGGGGAGCTGTTTTTT.

This sequence joins TRBV7-9 and TRBJ1-4, with 9 bases lining up with TRBD1. V dropped 4 bases and J dropped 8; count of bases not matched to a gene: 8. The CDR3 spans 15 residues. The germline V gene has CDR1 SEHNR and CDR2 FQNEAQ (reference sequence). CDR3 loop: CASSSQGQGHEKLFF. The CDR3 DNA reads as TGTGCCAGCAGCTCCCAGGGACAGGGTCACGAAAAACTGTTTTTT. Drawing the rest from reference TRBV7-9 and TRBJ1-4, the complete variable domain is DTGVSQNPRHKITKRGQNVTFRCDPISEHNRLYWYRQTLGQGPEFLTYFQNEAQLEKSRLLSDRFSAERPKGSFSTLEIQRTEQGDSAMYLCASSSQGQGHEKLFFGSGTQLSVL.

This clone was observed a handful of times. This chain links TRBV5-6 with TRBJ1-1, with a possible D match to TRBD1 (6 bases). The CDR3 length is 14 residues. Germline CDR1 and CDR2: SGHDT and YYEEEE. The germline V and J ends were trimmed by 4 bases and 2 bases, with 12 bases remaining between them. CDR3 sequence reads: CASSLLRGNTEAFF. CDR3 bases: TGTGCCAGCAGCCTACTCAGGGGAAACACTGAAGCTTTCTTT.

V usage is TRBV7-2 and J usage is TRBJ1-1, with no clear D. Looked up from germline, CDR1 is SGHTA and CDR2 is FQGNSA. The germline V and J ends were trimmed by 8 bases and 4 bases, with 17 bases remaining between them. The CDR3 sequence is 14 residues long. CDR3 residues: CASGPEVRSTEAFF. The CDR3 bases are TGTGCCAGCGGCCCGGAGGTTCGGAGCACTGAAGCTTTCTTT.

This chain uses TRBV19 with TRBJ2-1, with D possibly matching TRBD1 (5 bases). With 5 bases removed from V and 2 bases from J, the gap between germline ends came to 19 bases. The CDR3 has 17 amino acids. Germline V gene lookup returns CDR1 LNHDA and CDR2 SQIVND (reference sequence). The CDR3 DNA reads TGTGCCAGTAGTTCCAACCCGCAGGGTCTGGCCTACAATGAGCAGTTCTTC. Amino acids: CASSSNPQGLAYNEQFF.

The CDR3 coding sequence is TGTGCCAGCAGCCCGCGGACTAGCGGCACGCAAGAGACCCAGTACTTC. Translation: CASSPRTSGTQETQYF. The chain couples TRBV7-9 to TRBJ2-5, with 10 bases lining up with TRBD2. The length of the CDR3 is 16 residues. Losses at the gene ends were 5 bases for V and 2 bases for J; bases not matched to a gene: 8. Germline lookup yields CDR1 SEHNR and CDR2 FQNEAQ (reference sequence).

V usage is TRBV6-2 or TRBV6-3 and J usage is TRBJ2-3, with 9 nucleotides matching TRBD1. Unmatched junction bases numbered 5, after V lost 5 bases and J lost 5 bases. The germline CDR1 and CDR2 sequences are MNHEY and SVGEGT. The CDR3 is made up of 14 amino acids. The CDR3 reads CASSGQTGGDTQYF. The CDR3 DNA follows: TGTGCCAGCAGTGGCCAGACAGGGGGAGATACGCAGTATTTT.

This clone was seen once. This chain uses TRBV5-6 with TRBJ2-5, with 14 bases fitting TRBD2. This CDR3 is built from 17 residues. The germline V gene has CDR1 SGHDT and CDR2 YYEEEE. V trimming: 1 base; J trimming: 2 bases; junction bases outside the gene matches: 4. The CDR3 bases are TGTGCCAGCAGCTTGTGGACTAGCGGGGGGCCTCAAGAGACCCAGTACTTC. Amino acid sequence: CASSLWTSGGPQETQYF.

V is TRBV27 and J is TRBJ2-7, with D tentatively TRBD2 (6 bases). This CDR3 is 13 amino acids long. With 5 bases removed from V and 2 bases from J, the gap between germline ends came to 10 bases. The V gene's germline CDR1 is MNHEY and CDR2 SMNVEV (reference sequence). CDR3 sequence: CASSKTSTYEQYF. The CDR3 nucleotides read TGTGCCAGCAGTAAGACTAGTACCTACGAGCAGTACTTC.

The chain links TRBV11-2 to TRBJ2-1; 13 bases are a match to TRBD2. The CDR3 contains 17 residues. V gave up 5 bases and J gave up 1 base; unmatched junction bases: 5. Germline-derived CDR1 and CDR2 are SGHAT and FQNNGV. Written as DNA, the CDR3 is TGTGCCAGCAGCGCGGTACTAGCGGGGGGGTCCTACAATGAGCAGTTCTTC. Encoded protein: CASSAVLAGGSYNEQFF.

V gene TRBV5-5 combines with J gene TRBJ1-2, with D possibly matching TRBD1 (6 bases). Germline CDR1 is SGHKS and CDR2 is YYEKEE (reference sequence). The CDR3 consists of 17 residues. The V end was cut by 0 bases, the J end by 7 bases, with 22 bases between. CDR3 loop: CASSLADALQGRSGYTF. As DNA, the CDR3 is TGTGCCAGCAGCTTGGCGGACGCCCTTCAGGGGCGATCTGGCTACACCTTC.

V and J are TRBV15 and TRBJ2-6; weak D call: TRBD1 (5 bases). In germline, CDR1 is LNHNV, CDR2 YYDKDF (reference sequence). V lost 4 bases and J lost 0, with 10 bases in between. The CDR3 runs 16 residues. This CDR3 is CATSTGHNSGANVLTF. The CDR3 DNA is TGTGCCACCAGCACCGGACATAACTCTGGGGCCAACGTCCTGACTTTC. Filled out from reference TRBV15 and TRBJ2-6, the complete variable domain reads DAMVIQNPRYQVTQFGKPVTLSCSQTLNHNVMYWYQQKSSQAPKLLFHYYDKDFNNEADTPDNFQSRRPNTSFCFLDIRSPGLGDTAMYLCATSTGHNSGANVLTFGAGSRLTVL.

The chain employs TRBV5-5 and TRBJ2-3, with D maybe TRBD2 (6 bases). There are 15 residues in the CDR3. V was pared by 0 bases and J by 3 bases, with 11 bases between. Germline CDR1 and CDR2: SGHKS and YYEKEE (reference sequence). CDR3 region: CASSLVAGLTDTQYF. The CDR3 DNA follows: TGTGCCAGCAGCTTGGTTGCGGGGCTAACAGATACGCAGTATTTT.

The rearrangement joins TRBV7-2 to TRBJ1-1; possible D gene TRBD1, 6 bases. V gave up 9 bases and J gave up 1 base, with 24 bases separating them. Germline lookup yields CDR1 SGHTA and CDR2 FQGNSA. This CDR3 comprises 17 residues. CDR3 nucleotide sequence: TGTGCCAGTATCCCATGGGCAGGGGACGGAGGGAACACTGAAGCTTTCTTT. It yields the protein CASIPWAGDGGNTEAFF.

V gene TRBV19 combines with J gene TRBJ2-7; 7 nucleotides line up with TRBD1. The CDR3 is 15 residues long. Germline V gene sequence: CDR1 LNHDA, CDR2 SQIVND (reference sequence). The V and J ends lost 5 bases and 0 bases, in that order; junction bases with no gene match: 7. CDR3 coding DNA: TGTGCCAGTAGTGACCGGGACAGTTTCTCCTACGAGCAGTACTTC. Translation gives CASSDRDSFSYEQYF.